Each of the 30 T cell receptor beta chains below was sequenced from the same sample in a study of cytomegalovirus exposure and HLA in healthy donors. Sequenced by immunoSEQ multiplex PCR; TCRdb stores in-frame clones only, minus some. Here the sample spans 70,000 to 95,000 clones, 93% being singletons. Material: PBMCs. All receptors come from a woman aged 25 to 39 in good health and CMV-seronegative.

The chain combines TRBV5-4 with TRBJ2-2, with D possibly TRBD2 on 5 matching bases. The germline V gene has CDR1 SGHNT and CDR2 YYREEE (reference sequence). V shed 0 bases and J shed 1 base, with 7 bases lying between them. The CDR3 sequence is 15 residues long. The CDR3 here is CASSLAAVNTGELFF. The CDR3 region has the DNA TGTGCCAGCAGCTTGGCAGCGGTGAACACCGGGGAGCTGTTTTTT.

V gene TRBV19 combines with J gene TRBJ1-5, with 7 bases aligning to TRBD1. Losses at the gene ends were 7 bases for V and 2 bases for J; bases not matched to a gene: 2. The CDR3 has 13 residues. CDR1 is LNHDA, CDR2 SQIVND, per germline (reference sequence). CDR3 loop: CASKGAGNQPQHF. CDR3 nucleotides: TGTGCCAGTAAGGGGGCTGGCAATCAGCCCCAGCATTTT.

The rearrangement joins TRBV9 to TRBJ1-3; TRBD1 matches 7 bases. In germline, CDR1 is SGDLS, CDR2 YYNGEE. The J segment lost 0 bases and the V segment lost 5 bases, leaving 5 bases of the junction unmatched. The CDR3 extends over 15 amino acids. For the CDR3, the DNA is TGTGCCAGCAGTTCAGGGGGATCCTCTGGAAACACCATATATTTT. Its translation is CASSSGGSSGNTIYF.

This rearrangement joins TRBV10-3 to TRBJ2-5, with 12 positions matching TRBD2. The CDR3 totals 17 residues. Germline assignment: CDR1 ENHRY and CDR2 SYGVKD. J gave up 1 base and V 4 bases, and 7 bases lay outside the gene matches. CDR3 region: CAISARLAGALQETQYF. The CDR3 region has the DNA TGTGCCATCAGTGCCCGACTAGCGGGGGCCCTCCAAGAGACCCAGTACTTC.

This chain links TRBV6-6 with TRBJ1-4; TRBD1 agrees at 7 bases. After removal of 2 bases from V and 8 bases from J, the junction contained 5 bases not matched to a gene. The CDR3 contains 14 residues. Germline lookup yields CDR1 MNHNY and CDR2 SVGAGI (reference sequence). The CDR3 loop is CASSYRGQSEKLFF. The CDR3 DNA reads TGTGCCAGCAGTTACCGGGGACAGTCGGAAAAACTGTTTTTT.

This clone was picked up one time. V gene TRBV7-3 combines with J gene TRBJ2-7; 11 nucleotides agree with TRBD1. CDR1 is SGHTA, CDR2 FQGTGA, per germline. The V segment lost 0 bases and the J segment 3 bases; nucleotides outside the gene matches: 1. There are 15 residues in the CDR3. The CDR3 is CASSLTGQGGYEQYF. The CDR3 region has the DNA TGTGCCAGCAGCTTAACGGGACAGGGGGGCTACGAGCAGTACTTC.

This clone has a single count. Here the CDR3 DNA reads TGCGCCAGCAGCTTTAACAGGGGGCTTAGCAATCAGCCCCAGCATTTT. Protein: CASSFNRGLSNQPQHF. V gene TRBV5-1 combines with J gene TRBJ1-5; TRBD1 aligns across 9 bases. V dropped 2 bases and J dropped 0; count of bases not matched to a gene: 3. Per the germline V gene, CDR1 is SGHRS and CDR2 is YFSETQ. CDR3 length: 16 amino acids.

In this sample, this clone turned up once. The gene calls are TRBV30 and TRBJ2-6, with 7 bases matching TRBD2. The CDR3 length is 16 residues. Germline V gives CDR1 GTSNPN, CDR2 SVGIG (reference sequence). Trimming cost V 4 bases and J 0 bases; bases outside gene matches: 6. CDR3 nucleotide sequence: TGTGCCTGGATTACCGGGACTAACTCTGGGGCCAACGTCCTGACTTTC. Translation: CAWITGTNSGANVLTF.

The chain has TRBV28 and TRBJ2-7; TRBD2 agrees at 10 bases. V shed 3 bases and J 0 bases; nucleotides not matched to a gene: 8. Per germline, CDR1 MDHEN and CDR2 SYDVKM. The CDR3 sequence is 17 residues long. This chain's CDR3 is CASSFASGRVSSYEQYF. The CDR3 nucleotides are TGTGCCAGCAGTTTTGCTAGCGGGAGAGTAAGCTCCTACGAGCAGTACTTC.

The chain uses TRBV5-1 and TRBJ2-5; D gene uncertain. Looked up from germline, CDR1 is SGHRS and CDR2 is YFSETQ. The CDR3 has 14 amino acids. The germline V and J ends were trimmed by 4 bases and 0 bases, with 10 bases remaining between them. The DNA for the CDR3 is TGCGCCAGCAGCACCGACACGTACCAAGAGACCCAGTACTTC. This sequence encodes CASSTDTYQETQYF.

This clone has a handful of counts. V gene TRBV6-4 combines with J gene TRBJ2-3, with TRBD2 matching over 9 bases. The CDR3 contains 15 residues. V lost 2 bases and J lost 3; bases outside the gene matches: 3. The germline V gene has CDR1 MRHNA and CDR2 SNTAGT. The CDR3 DNA follows: TGTGCCAGCAGTGACACCGGACTAGCGACAGATACGCAGTATTTT. It is translated as CASSDTGLATDTQYF.

This clone was counted only a few times. This sequence joins TRBV6-4 and TRBJ1-2; D is possibly TRBD1 (5 bases). Deletions cut 4 bases from V and 5 bases from J, with 14 bases between. Germline V gene sequence: CDR1 MRHNA, CDR2 SNTAGT. CDR3 length equals 14 residues. CDR3 amino acids: CASSVGGEGYGYTF. DNA of the CDR3: TGTGCCAGCAGTGTCGGAGGGGAGGGGTATGGCTACACCTTC.

The DNA of the CDR3 is TGTGCCAGCAGCCCTAGCGGGAGAGGTACCGGGGAGCTGTTTTTT. It translates to CASSPSGRGTGELFF. The V and J genes are TRBV11-3 and TRBJ2-2; TRBD2 agrees at 10 bases. Germline V CDR1 and CDR2: SGHNT, YENEEA. The CDR3 spans 15 residues. Losses at the gene ends were 5 bases for V and 5 bases for J; bases not matched to a gene: 5.

This clone was detected only once. This chain connects TRBV5-1 to TRBJ2-7, with D maybe TRBD1 (6 bases). The length of the CDR3 is 15 residues. Germline V gives CDR1 SGHRS, CDR2 YFSETQ. Trimming shortened V by 4 bases and J by 3 bases, and 17 bases separated the two germline ends. The CDR3 sequence: CASSAFKTGGYEQYF. The CDR3 DNA reads as TGCGCCAGCAGCGCATTTAAGACAGGAGGCTACGAGCAGTACTTC.

CDR3 amino acids: CASIAGGPNEQFF. CDR3 nucleotides: TGCGCCAGCATAGCGGGAGGACCCAATGAGCAGTTCTTC. The rearrangement joins TRBV10-1 to TRBJ2-1; 10 bases line up with TRBD2. The CDR3 runs 13 residues. The trim removed 7 bases at V and 6 bases at J, leaving 3 bases unmatched. Germline CDR1 and CDR2: WNHNN and SYGVQD (reference sequence).

The chain couples TRBV27 to TRBJ1-1; a possible D gene is TRBD1 (5 bases). Germline-derived CDR1 and CDR2 are MNHEY and SMNVEV (reference sequence). Trimming cost V 8 bases and J 6 bases, with 19 bases left between them. The CDR3 runs to 14 residues. CDR3 protein: CASSREGWVSEAFF. CDR3 nucleotide sequence: TGTGCCAGCTCCAGGGAGGGGTGGGTATCTGAAGCTTTCTTT.

This chain links TRBV11-3 with TRBJ2-6; D unclear. Trimming removed 4 bases at V and 4 bases at J, with 17 bases between. Per germline, CDR1 SGHNT and CDR2 YENEEA. This CDR3 spans 17 amino acids. The CDR3 reads CASSSPAPGNGANVLTF. CDR3 nucleotides: TGTGCCAGCAGCTCACCCGCACCAGGTAACGGGGCCAACGTCCTGACTTTC.

The chain links TRBV19 to TRBJ1-2; perhaps TRBD1 as D (5 bases). Germline lookup yields CDR1 LNHDA and CDR2 SQIVND (reference sequence). Trimming left V 7 bases short and J 4 bases short, with 16 bases between. This CDR3 has 14 amino acids. CDR3 bases: TGTGCCAGTACGCACGGGGGGGGATTCTATGGCTACACCTTC. Protein sequence: CASTHGGGFYGYTF.

The table lists this clone with a few counts. The CDR3 sequence is CASSPDRGGSPLHF. DNA for the CDR3: TGCGCCAGCAGCCCGGACAGGGGTGGCTCACCCCTCCACTTT. This chain links TRBV5-1 with TRBJ1-6, with TRBD1 matching over 9 bases. The V and J ends lost 4 bases and 10 bases, in that order; junction bases with no gene match: 6. Germline values: CDR1 SGHRS, CDR2 YFSETQ. The length of the CDR3 is 14 residues.

CDR3 loop: CASSDSGGSINEQFF. The CDR3 nucleotides are TGTGCCAGCAGTGACTCGGGCGGGAGTATCAATGAGCAGTTCTTC. V and J are TRBV6-4 and TRBJ2-1; 7 positions match TRBD2. V gave up 0 bases and J gave up 6 bases; unmatched junction bases: 5. CDR3 length: 15 residues. The germline V gene has CDR1 MRHNA and CDR2 SNTAGT.

The chain has TRBV10-3 and TRBJ2-3; a possible D gene is TRBD1 (5 bases). From germline, CDR1 is ENHRY and CDR2 SYGVKD. The V and J ends lost 4 bases and 3 bases respectively, with 11 bases between them. The CDR3 runs to 14 residues. CDR3 sequence: CAISGTGETDTQYF. For the CDR3, the DNA is TGTGCCATCAGTGGCACAGGAGAAACAGATACGCAGTATTTT.

The V call is TRBV4-2, the J call TRBJ2-7, with 8 bases lining up with TRBD2. The CDR3 covers 15 residues. The junction had 3 bases not matched to a gene; V was cut back by 0 bases and J by 2 bases. Per the germline V gene, CDR1 is LGHNA and CDR2 is YNFKEQ. Here the CDR3 reads CASSQELAETYEQYF. CDR3 nucleotides: TGTGCCAGCAGCCAAGAACTAGCGGAGACCTACGAGCAGTACTTC.

The chain links TRBV30 to TRBJ2-1; 11 positions match TRBD2. This CDR3 has 15 residues. Trimming took 4 bases from V and 6 from J; bases not matched to a gene: 8. CDR1 is GTSNPN and CDR2 is SVGIG in the germline V gene (reference sequence). This CDR3 reads CAWNTLTSGGNEQFF. In DNA form, the CDR3 reads TGTGCCTGGAACACCTTAACTAGCGGGGGCAATGAGCAGTTCTTC.

This chain links TRBV10-3 with TRBJ1-2, with TRBD1 as a possible D gene (5 bases). V was clipped by 8 bases and J by 8 bases, with 15 bases between them. The CDR3 sequence is 12 residues long. CDR1 ENHRY and CDR2 SYGVKD come from the germline V gene. CDR3 sequence: CAIHGGSGGYTF. The CDR3 DNA follows: TGTGCCATCCACGGGGGATCGGGGGGCTACACCTTC.

J is TRBJ2-1 and V is TRBV5-1, with TRBD2 matching 9 bases. The V and J ends lost 0 bases and 0 bases, in that order; junction bases with no gene match: 10. This CDR3 region has 19 residues. Per the germline V gene, CDR1 is SGHRS and CDR2 is YFSETQ. CDR3 region: CASSLGAGGLFSSYNEQFF. As DNA, the CDR3 is TGCGCCAGCAGCTTGGGAGCGGGAGGCCTCTTTAGCTCCTACAATGAGCAGTTCTTC.

The chain carries TRBV19 and TRBJ2-5; 9 bases match TRBD1. The trim removed 4 bases at V and 4 bases at J, leaving 7 bases unmatched. The CDR3 has 15 residues. Germline V gives CDR1 LNHDA, CDR2 SQIVND (reference sequence). The CDR3 DNA sequence: TGTGCCAGTAGTAGGAGGACAGGGGAGCTAGAGACCCAGTACTTC. This encodes CASSRRTGELETQYF.

This sequence joins TRBV5-1 and TRBJ2-5; 13 bases line up with TRBD2. V was pared by 4 bases and J by 2 bases, with 2 bases of the junction left unmatched. Germline values: CDR1 SGHRS, CDR2 YFSETQ. This CDR3 region has 15 residues. The CDR3 loop is CASSEGLAGQETQYF. As DNA, the CDR3 is TGCGCCAGCAGCGAGGGACTAGCGGGACAAGAGACCCAGTACTTC.

The gene calls are TRBV29-1 and TRBJ1-1, with a weak D call TRBD1 (6 bases). The CDR3 covers 15 residues. V shed 2 bases and J shed 4 bases, with 17 bases lying between them. The germline V gene encodes CDR1 SQVTM and CDR2 ANQGSEA. The CDR3 nucleotides read TGCAGCGTTGAATCCCCAGGGGTTTTAGTCACTGAAGCTTTCTTT. Its protein is CSVESPGVLVTEAFF.

The gene calls are TRBV6-6 and TRBJ1-5; D gene uncertain. Germline CDR1 reads MNHNY; CDR2 reads SVGAGI (reference sequence). Trimming removed 7 bases at V and 3 bases at J, with 10 bases between. The CDR3 loop spans 13 amino acids. The CDR3 DNA reads TGTGCCAGCACCCCTTCCGTCAATCAGCCCCAGCATTTT. Translation: CASTPSVNQPQHF.

The chain uses TRBV27 and TRBJ2-3; 8 bases fit TRBD2. Germline values: CDR1 MNHEY, CDR2 SMNVEV (reference sequence). V lost 6 bases and J lost 7; bases outside the gene matches: 12. CDR3 length equals 15 residues. The CDR3 DNA reads as TGTGCCAGCAGCCTGAGCGGGAGTTCCCGCTATACGCAGTATTTT. Translated: CASSLSGSSRYTQYF.